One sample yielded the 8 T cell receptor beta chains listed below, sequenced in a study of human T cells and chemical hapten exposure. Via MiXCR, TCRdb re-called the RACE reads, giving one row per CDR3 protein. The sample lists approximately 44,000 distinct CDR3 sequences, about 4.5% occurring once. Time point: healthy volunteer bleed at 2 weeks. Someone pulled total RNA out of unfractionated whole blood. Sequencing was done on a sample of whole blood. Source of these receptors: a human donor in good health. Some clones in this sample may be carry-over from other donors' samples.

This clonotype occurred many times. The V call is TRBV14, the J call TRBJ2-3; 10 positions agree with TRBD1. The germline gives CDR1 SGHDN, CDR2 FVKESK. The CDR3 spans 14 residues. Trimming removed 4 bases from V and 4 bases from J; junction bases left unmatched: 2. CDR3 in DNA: TGTGCCAGCAGCCGTGGACAGGGGGCAGATACGCAGTATTTT. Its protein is CASSRGQGADTQYF.

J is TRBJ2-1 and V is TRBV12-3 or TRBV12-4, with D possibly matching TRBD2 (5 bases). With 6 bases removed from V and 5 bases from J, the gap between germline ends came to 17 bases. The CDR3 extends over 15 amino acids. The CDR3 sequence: CASSPSGGWNNEQFF. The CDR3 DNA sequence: TGTGCCAGCAGCCCCTCCGGCGGGTGGAACAATGAGCAGTTCTTC.

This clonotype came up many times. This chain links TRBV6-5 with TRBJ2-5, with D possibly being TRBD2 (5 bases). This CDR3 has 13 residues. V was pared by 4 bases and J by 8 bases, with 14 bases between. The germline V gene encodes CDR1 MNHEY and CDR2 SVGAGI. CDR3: CASSSGVGLTQYF. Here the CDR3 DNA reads TGTGCCAGCAGTTCCGGGGTCGGCTTAACCCAGTACTTC.

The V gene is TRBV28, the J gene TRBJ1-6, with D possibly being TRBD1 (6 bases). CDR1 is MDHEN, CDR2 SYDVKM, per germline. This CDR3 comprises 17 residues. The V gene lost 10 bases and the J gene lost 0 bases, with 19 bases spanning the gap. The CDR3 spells CATDRGLGSSYNSPLHF. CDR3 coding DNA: TGTGCCACCGATAGGGGGTTGGGGAGCTCCTATAATTCACCCCTCCACTTT.

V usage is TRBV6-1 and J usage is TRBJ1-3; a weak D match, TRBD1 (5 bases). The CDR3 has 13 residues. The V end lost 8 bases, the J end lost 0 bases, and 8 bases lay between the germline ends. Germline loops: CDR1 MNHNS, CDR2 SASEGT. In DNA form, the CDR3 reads TGTGCCAGCCGGGGCTTCTCTGGAAACACCATATATTTT. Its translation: CASRGFSGNTIYF.

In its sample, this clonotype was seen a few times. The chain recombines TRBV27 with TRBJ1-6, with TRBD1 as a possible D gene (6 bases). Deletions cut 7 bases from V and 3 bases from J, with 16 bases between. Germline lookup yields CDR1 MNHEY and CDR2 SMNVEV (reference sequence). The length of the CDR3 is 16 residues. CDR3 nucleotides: TGTGCCAGCAACTTACAGGGTGACCTCTATAATTCACCCCTCCACTTT. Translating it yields CASNLQGDLYNSPLHF.

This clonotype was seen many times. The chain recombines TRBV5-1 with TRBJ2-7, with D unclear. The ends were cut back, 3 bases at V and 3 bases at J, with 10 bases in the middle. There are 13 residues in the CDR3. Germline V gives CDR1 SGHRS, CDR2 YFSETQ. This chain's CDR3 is CASSSGRNYEQYF. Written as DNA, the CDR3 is TGCGCCAGCAGCTCTGGACGGAACTACGAGCAGTACTTC.

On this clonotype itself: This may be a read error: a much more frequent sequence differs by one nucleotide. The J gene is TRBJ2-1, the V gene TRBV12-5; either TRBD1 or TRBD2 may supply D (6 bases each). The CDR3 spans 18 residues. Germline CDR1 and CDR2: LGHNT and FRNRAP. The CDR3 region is CASGLVHGNGGLYNGQFF. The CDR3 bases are TGTGCTAGTGGTTTGGTACACGGGAACGGGGGCCTTTACAATGGGCAGTTCTTC.